This T cell receptor (beta chain) was sequenced for a study of blood T cell repertoires in COVID-19. The CDR3 contains 18 residues. J was trimmed by 5 bases and V by 4 bases; bases with no gene match: 13. The germline CDR1 and CDR2 sequences are SGHTS and YDEGEE. The assay was immunoSEQ multiplex PCR, and TCRdb's table has in-frame clones only and misses some. Found here are approximately 40,000 clones, 75% to 95% of them singletons; the top ten hold around 6%. The TCR comes from a woman of 80 years or more with acute or convalescent COVID-19. Sequences were obtained from peripheral blood. The chain combines TRBV5-8 with TRBJ2-5, with 14 bases lining up with TRBD2. The CDR3 DNA sequence: TGTGCCAGCAGCCGAGGGACTAGCGGGGGTCCAAGGGGGGAGACCCAGTACTTC. Protein product: CASSRGTSGGPRGETQYF. Supplemented by reference TRBV5-8 and TRBJ2-5, the full variable domain reads EAGVTQSPTHLIKTRGQQATLRCSPISGHTSVYWYQQALGLGLQFLLWYDEGEERNRGNFPPRFSGRQFPNYSSELNVNALELEDSALYLCASSRGTSGGPRGETQYFGPGTRLLVL.